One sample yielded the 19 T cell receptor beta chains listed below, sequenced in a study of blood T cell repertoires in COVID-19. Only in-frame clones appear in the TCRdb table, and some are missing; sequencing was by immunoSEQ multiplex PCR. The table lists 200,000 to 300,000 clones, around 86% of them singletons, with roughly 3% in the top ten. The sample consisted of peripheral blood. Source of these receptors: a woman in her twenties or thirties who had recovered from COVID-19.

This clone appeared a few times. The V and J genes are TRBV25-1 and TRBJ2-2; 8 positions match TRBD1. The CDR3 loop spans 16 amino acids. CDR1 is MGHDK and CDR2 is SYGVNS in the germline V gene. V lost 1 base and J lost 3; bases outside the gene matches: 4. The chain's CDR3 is CASSEFTTGDTGELFF. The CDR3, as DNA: TGTGCCAGCAGTGAATTTACGACAGGGGACACCGGGGAGCTGTTTTTT.

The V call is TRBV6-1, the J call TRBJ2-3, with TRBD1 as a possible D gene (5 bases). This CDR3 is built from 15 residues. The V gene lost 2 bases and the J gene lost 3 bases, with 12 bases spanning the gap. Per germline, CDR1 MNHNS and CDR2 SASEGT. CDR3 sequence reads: CASSEFQGWTDTQYF. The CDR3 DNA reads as TGTGCCAGCAGTGAATTTCAGGGCTGGACAGATACGCAGTATTTT.

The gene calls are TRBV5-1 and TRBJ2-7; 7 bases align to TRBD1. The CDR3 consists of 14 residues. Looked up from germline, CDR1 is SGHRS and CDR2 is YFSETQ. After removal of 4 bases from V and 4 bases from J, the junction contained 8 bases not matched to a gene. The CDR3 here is CASSRGPDLYEQYF. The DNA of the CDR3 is TGCGCCAGCAGCAGGGGGCCTGACCTATACGAGCAGTACTTC.

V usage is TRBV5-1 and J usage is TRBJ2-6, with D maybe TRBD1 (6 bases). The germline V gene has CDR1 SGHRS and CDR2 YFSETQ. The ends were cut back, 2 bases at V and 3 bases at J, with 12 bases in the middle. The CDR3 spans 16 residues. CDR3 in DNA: TGCGCCAGCAGCTTCACAGGGACGGGTGGGGCCAACGTCCTGACTTTC. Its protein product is CASSFTGTGGANVLTF.

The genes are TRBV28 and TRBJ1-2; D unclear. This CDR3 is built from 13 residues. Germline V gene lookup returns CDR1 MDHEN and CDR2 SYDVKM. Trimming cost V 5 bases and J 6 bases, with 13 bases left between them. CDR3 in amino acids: CASSPFLLDGYTF. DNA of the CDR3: TGTGCCAGCAGTCCGTTCCTTCTAGATGGCTACACCTTC.

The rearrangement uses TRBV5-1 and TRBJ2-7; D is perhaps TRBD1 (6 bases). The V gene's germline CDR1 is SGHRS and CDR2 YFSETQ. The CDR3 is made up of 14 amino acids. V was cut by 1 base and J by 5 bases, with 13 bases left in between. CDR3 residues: CASSLRQDPNEQYF. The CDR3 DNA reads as TGCGCCAGCAGCTTGCGACAGGATCCCAACGAGCAGTACTTC.

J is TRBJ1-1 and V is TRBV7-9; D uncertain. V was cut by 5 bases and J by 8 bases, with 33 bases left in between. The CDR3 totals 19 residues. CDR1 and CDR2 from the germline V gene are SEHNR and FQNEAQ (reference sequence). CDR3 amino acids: CASSEPGSSAESSRKEAFF. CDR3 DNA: TGTGCCAGCAGCGAACCTGGCTCCTCCGCCGAATCGTCGCGGAAAGAAGCTTTCTTT.

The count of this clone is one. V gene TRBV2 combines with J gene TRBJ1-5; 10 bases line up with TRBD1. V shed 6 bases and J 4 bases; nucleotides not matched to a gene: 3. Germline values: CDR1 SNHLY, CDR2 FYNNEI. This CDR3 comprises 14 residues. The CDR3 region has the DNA TGTGCCAGCAGAAGGACAGGGGGTAATCAGCCCCAGCATTTT. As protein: CASRRTGGNQPQHF. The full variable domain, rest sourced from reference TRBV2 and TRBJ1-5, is EPEVTQTPSHQVTQMGQEVILRCVPISNHLYFYWYRQILGQKVEFLVSFYNNEISEKSEIFDDQFSVERPDGSNFTLKIRSTKLEDSAMYFCASRRTGGNQPQHFGDGTRLSIL.

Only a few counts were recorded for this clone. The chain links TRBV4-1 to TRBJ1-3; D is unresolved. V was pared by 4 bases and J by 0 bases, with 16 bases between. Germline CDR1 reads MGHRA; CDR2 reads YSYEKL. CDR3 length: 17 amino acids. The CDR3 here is CASSRTATLISGNTIYF. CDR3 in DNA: TGCGCCAGCAGCCGAACAGCTACGCTTATCTCTGGAAACACCATATATTTT.

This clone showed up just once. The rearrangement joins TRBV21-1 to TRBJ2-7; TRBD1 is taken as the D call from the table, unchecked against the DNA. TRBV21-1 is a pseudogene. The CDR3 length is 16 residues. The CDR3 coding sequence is TGTGCCAGCAGCAAAGGGGACAGGGATATGTCGTGCGAGCAGTACTTC. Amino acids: CASSKGDRDMSCEQYF.

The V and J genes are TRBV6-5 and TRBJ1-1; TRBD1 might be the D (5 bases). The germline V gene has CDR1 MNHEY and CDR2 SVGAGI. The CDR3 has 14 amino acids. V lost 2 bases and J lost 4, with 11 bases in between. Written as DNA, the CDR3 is TGTGCCAGCAGTTACGACAGAGTGGGCACTGAAGCTTTCTTT. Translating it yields CASSYDRVGTEAFF.

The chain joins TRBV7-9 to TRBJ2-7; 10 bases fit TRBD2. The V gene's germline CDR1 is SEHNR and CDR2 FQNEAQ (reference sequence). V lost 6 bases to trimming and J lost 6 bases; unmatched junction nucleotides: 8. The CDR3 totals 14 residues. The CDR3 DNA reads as TGTGCCAGCAGTGAGACTAGCGGGCCATCCGAGCAGTACTTC. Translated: CASSETSGPSEQYF.

CDR3 region: CASSPQAYEQYF. The CDR3 DNA sequence: TGTGCCAGCTCTCCTCAGGCCTACGAGCAGTACTTC. The gene calls are TRBV2 and TRBJ2-7; D gene ambiguous. From germline, CDR1 is SNHLY and CDR2 FYNNEI. With 8 bases removed from V and 2 bases from J, the gap between germline ends came to 10 bases. This CDR3 is built from 12 residues.

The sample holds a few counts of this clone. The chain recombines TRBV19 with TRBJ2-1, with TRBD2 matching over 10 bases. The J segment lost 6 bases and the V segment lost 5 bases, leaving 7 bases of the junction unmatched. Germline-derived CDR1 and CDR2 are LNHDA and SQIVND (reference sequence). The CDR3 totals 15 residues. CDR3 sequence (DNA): TGTGCCAGTAGTCAGAGCGGGGGGGCGGTCAATGAGCAGTTCTTC. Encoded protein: CASSQSGGAVNEQFF.

The CDR3 nucleotides read TGCGCCAGCAGCTTTGGGCAGGGGGCAAGATACGAGCAGTACTTC. This encodes CASSFGQGARYEQYF. J is TRBJ2-7 and V is TRBV5-1; 8 positions agree with TRBD1. Per the germline V gene, CDR1 is SGHRS and CDR2 is YFSETQ. This CDR3 is built from 15 residues. V lost 2 bases to trimming and J lost 4 bases; unmatched junction nucleotides: 8.

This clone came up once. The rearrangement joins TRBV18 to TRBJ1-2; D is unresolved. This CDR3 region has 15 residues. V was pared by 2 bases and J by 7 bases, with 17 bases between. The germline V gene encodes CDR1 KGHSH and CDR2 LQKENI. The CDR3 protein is CASSPILEAVRGYTF. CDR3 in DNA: TGTGCCAGCTCACCAATTTTGGAGGCTGTGCGTGGCTACACCTTC.

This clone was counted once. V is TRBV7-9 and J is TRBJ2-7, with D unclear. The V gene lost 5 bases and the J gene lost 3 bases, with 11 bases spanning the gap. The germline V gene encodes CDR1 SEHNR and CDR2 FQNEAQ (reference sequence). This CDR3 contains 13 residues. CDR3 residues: CASSPPGHYEQYF. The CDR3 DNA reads TGTGCCAGCAGCCCCCCGGGTCACTACGAGCAGTACTTC.

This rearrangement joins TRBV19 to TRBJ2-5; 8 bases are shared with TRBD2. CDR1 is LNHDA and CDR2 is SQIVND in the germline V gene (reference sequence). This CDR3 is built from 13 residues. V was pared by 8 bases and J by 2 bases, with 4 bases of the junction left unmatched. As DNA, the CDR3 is TGTGCCAGTTCAATAGCGGGACAAGAGACCCAGTACTTC. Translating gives CASSIAGQETQYF.

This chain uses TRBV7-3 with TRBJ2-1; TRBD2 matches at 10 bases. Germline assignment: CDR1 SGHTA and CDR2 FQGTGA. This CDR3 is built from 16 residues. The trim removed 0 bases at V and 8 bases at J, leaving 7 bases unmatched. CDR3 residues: CASSLTMVAGGYEQFF. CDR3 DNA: TGTGCCAGCAGCTTAACCATGGTAGCGGGGGGTTATGAGCAGTTCTTC.